This T cell receptor beta chain was recovered during a study of cytomegalovirus exposure and HLA in healthy donors. Findings and limits, study-wide: Association of fewer than 20,000 TCR beta sequences with HLA alleles was found at 0.05 false discovery rate in a later analysis. Reports showed the classifier diagnosing cytomegalovirus status with high specificity and sensitivity.

The CDR3 length is 16 residues. Trimming took off 0 bases at V and 7 bases at J, with 16 bases between the two ends. Germline lookup yields CDR1 LNHDA and CDR2 SQIVND (reference sequence). On this clone itself: Its antigen is undetermined.

It was with 60 Vbeta and 13 Jbeta primers that the PCR ran. Clones were read by immunoSEQ multiplex PCR, and TCRdb kept only the in-frame ones, dropping some. The sample has 220,000 or so clones, under 85% seen once. The receptor was derived from a man aged 50-60 years in good health and CMV-seronegative. Sequenced material: PBMCs. The chain has TRBV19 and TRBJ1-5; a weak D match, TRBD1 (5 bases). CDR3 DNA sequence: TGTGCCAGTAGTATAGAGGGGCAGGGAGGAAGGCAGCCCCAGCATTTT. Its translation is CASSIEGQGGRQPQHF. Together with reference TRBV19 and TRBJ1-5, the CDR3 gives the full variable domain: DGGITQSPKYLFRKEGQNVTLSCEQNLNHDAMYWYRQDPGQGLRLIYYSQIVNDFQKGDIAEGYSVSREKKESFPLTVTSAQKNPTAFYLCASSIEGQGGRQPQHFGDGTRLSIL.